This T cell receptor beta chain was sequenced during a study of TIL therapy for anti-PD-1-resistant metastatic lung cancer. The overall study: Median patient age was around 50, ranging 38-75 years.

Time point denoted: pre-treatment sample, taken before nivolumab and TIL therapy. This was the immunoSEQ v3 assay. Measured with immunoSEQ multiplex PCR; TCRdb has only the in-frame clones, and not every one. This sample yields over 20,000 clones, of which around 78% are seen a single time; roughly 7% belongs to the top ten. The CDR3 is 14 residues long. V was shortened by 0 bases and J by 9 bases, with 12 bases between the two germline ends. CDR1 and CDR2 from the germline V gene are LGHNT and FRNRAP. The sequencing here drew on blood, taken at baseline. The chain couples TRBV12-5 to TRBJ2-1; possibly TRBD1 for D (6 bases). The sequence was obtained from a person between 25 and 79 years old with non-small cell lung cancer. Here the CDR3 DNA reads TGTGCTAGTGGTTTGGTAGCAGGGGCGGGTGAGCAGTTCTTC. Translated: CASGLVAGAGEQFF.